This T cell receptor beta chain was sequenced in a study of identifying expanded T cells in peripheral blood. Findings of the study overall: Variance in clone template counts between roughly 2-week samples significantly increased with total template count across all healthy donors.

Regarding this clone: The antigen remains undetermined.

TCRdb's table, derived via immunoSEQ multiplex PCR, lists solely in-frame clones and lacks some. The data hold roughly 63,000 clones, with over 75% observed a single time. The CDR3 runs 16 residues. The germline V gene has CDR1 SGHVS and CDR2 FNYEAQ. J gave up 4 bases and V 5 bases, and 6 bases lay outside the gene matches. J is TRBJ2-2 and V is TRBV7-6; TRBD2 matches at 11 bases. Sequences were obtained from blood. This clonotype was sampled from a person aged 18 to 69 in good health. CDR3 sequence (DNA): TGTGCCAGCAGCCCAACTAGCGGGGGCCCCACCGGGGAGCTGTTTTTT. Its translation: CASSPTSGGPTGELFF.